The rows below give T cell receptor beta chains drawn from one sample of a study of technical replicates of blood from a handful of donors. The method was immunoSEQ multiplex PCR; TCRdb's version includes in-frame clones alone and lacks a portion of them. In the table there are 50,000 to 70,000 clones, approximately 86% of which are singletons. Sequenced input: PBMCs. The receptor source for this set is a human donor in good health. Some clones in this sample may be carry-over from other donors' samples. The CDR3 runs from the conserved cysteine through the conserved F or W. Each record gives: V gene, D gene, clone size, J gene, CDR3 DNA, CDR3 protein. D genes are given only for firm matches. Size values are once, few and many counts, or a class for expanded clones, and some rows have none.

TRBV5-4	NA	NA	TRBJ2-3	TGTGCCAGCCGTACTAGCACAGATACGCAGTATTTT	CASRTSTDTQYF
TRBV5-1	NA	NA	TRBJ2-7	TGCGCCAGCAGCTTGGGAGTTAGCGTGGGGGGAGAGCAGTACTTC	CASSLGVSVGGEQYF
TRBV7-9	NA	NA	TRBJ1-2	TGTGCCAGCCAACAAGGGGTTAACTATGGCTACACCTTC	CASQQGVNYGYTF
TRBV6-5	TRBD1	NA	TRBJ2-2	TGTGCCAGCAGTTACCAGGGGGCGTCGAACACCGGGGAGCTGTTTTTT	CASSYQGASNTGELFF
TRBV18	TRBD1	NA	TRBJ2-7	TGTGCCAGCTCACCATACGCCAGGGGGTCCTCGCCAGTCGAGCAGTACTTC	CASSPYARGSSPVEQYF
TRBV5-1	TRBD2	NA	TRBJ2-3	TGCGCCAGCAGCATGACTATGGGGGGCCGCGGGGGGGATACGCAGTATTTT	CASSMTMGGRGGDTQYF
TRBV9	NA	few	TRBJ1-1	TGTGCCAGCAGCGTAGGGAGTATAACGGCGAACACTGAAGCTTTCTTT	CASSVGSITANTEAFF
TRBV9	TRBD1	NA	TRBJ2-2	TGTGCCAGCAGCGCCCAATCCGGGACAGGGTGGACCGGGGAGCTGTTTTTT	CASSAQSGTGWTGELFF
TRBV5-1	TRBD1	NA	TRBJ1-1	TGCGCCAGCAGAGAGGGGGCGGTTAACACTGAAGCTTTCTTT	CASREGAVNTEAFF
TRBV5-1	TRBD1	NA	TRBJ1-6	TGCGCCAGCACTCCAGACAGGGGTTATTCACCCCTCCACTTT	CASTPDRGYSPLHF
TRBV19	NA	NA	TRBJ1-1	TGTGCCAGTAGTATACAGGGATCGATGAACACTGAAGCTTTCTTT	CASSIQGSMNTEAFF
TRBV7-9	TRBD2	once	TRBJ2-2	TGTGCCAGCCAAGGGGAGGGCACCGGGGAGCTGTTTTTT	CASQGEGTGELFF
TRBV6-1	NA	NA	TRBJ2-6	TGTGCCAGCAGTGACGGTTCGGGGGCCAACGTCCTGACTTTC	CASSDGSGANVLTF
TRBV18	NA	NA	TRBJ2-7	TGTGCCAGCTCACCACCTCCAGGAACCTACGAGCAGTACTTC	CASSPPPGTYEQYF
TRBV28	TRBD2	NA	TRBJ2-7	TGTGCCAGCACCACGACTAGCGGGGTGTGGAAGCAGTACTTC	CASTTTSGVWKQYF
TRBV5-8	NA	NA	TRBJ2-3	TGTGCCAGCAGCTTGCGCGGCAGCTCTAGCACAGATACGCAGTATTTT	CASSLRGSSSTDTQYF
TRBV27	TRBD2	NA	TRBJ2-1	TGTGCCAGCAGTTCCCTAGCGGGTTGGGGTGAGCAGTTCTTC	CASSSLAGWGEQFF
TRBV4-1	NA	NA	TRBJ2-3	TGCGCCAGCAGCCAAGTCCCCAACACAGATACGCAGTATTTT	CASSQVPNTDTQYF
TRBV2	NA	NA	TRBJ1-1	TGTGCCAGCAGTACAACGGGATGGGGAGGGTCTGAAGCTTTCTTT	CASSTTGWGGSEAFF
TRBV28	TRBD1	NA	TRBJ2-1	TGTGCCAGCAGTCCGCCCGTTGTTCAGGGGGTAAGAGGGGGCCTAAAGGATGAGCAGTTCTTC	CASSPPVVQGVRGGLKDEQFF
TRBV4-3	TRBD2	NA	TRBJ2-2	TGCGCCAGCAGCCAAGATAGGCTAGCGGGGTTTACCGGGGAGCTGTTTTTT	CASSQDRLAGFTGELFF
TRBV13	NA	NA	TRBJ1-4	TGTGCCAGCAGCTCCCGGACAGCCTCTGGAAAACTGTTTTTT	CASSSRTASGKLFF
TRBV30	TRBD2	NA	TRBJ2-5	TGTGCCTGGTCGGGGGGATACCAAGAGACCCAGTACTTC	CAWSGGYQETQYF
TRBV6-1	TRBD2	NA	TRBJ2-1	TGTGCCAGCAGTGACCAGGCGGGAGGGGTCAATGAGCAGTTCTTC	CASSDQAGGVNEQFF
TRBV6-6	NA	NA	TRBJ2-7	TGTGCCAGCAGTCCCCGGGGTCCGCCCTACGAGCAGTACTTC	CASSPRGPPYEQYF
TRBV10-2	TRBD1	NA	TRBJ2-7	TGCGCCAGCAGTGACGCCGGGACAGGGGCCTACGAGCAGTACTTC	CASSDAGTGAYEQYF